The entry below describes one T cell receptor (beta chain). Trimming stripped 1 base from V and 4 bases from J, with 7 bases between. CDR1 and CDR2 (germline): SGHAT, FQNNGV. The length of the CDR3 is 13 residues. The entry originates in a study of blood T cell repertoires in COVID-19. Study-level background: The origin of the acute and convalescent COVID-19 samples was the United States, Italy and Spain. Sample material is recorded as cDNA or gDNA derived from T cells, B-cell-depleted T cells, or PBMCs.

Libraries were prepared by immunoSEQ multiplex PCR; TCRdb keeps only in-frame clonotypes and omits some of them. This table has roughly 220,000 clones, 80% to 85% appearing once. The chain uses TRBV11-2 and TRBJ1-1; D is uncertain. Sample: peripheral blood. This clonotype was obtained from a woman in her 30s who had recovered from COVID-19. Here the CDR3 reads CASSLVEGTEAFF. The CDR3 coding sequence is TGTGCCAGCAGCTTAGTAGAGGGCACTGAAGCTTTCTTT.